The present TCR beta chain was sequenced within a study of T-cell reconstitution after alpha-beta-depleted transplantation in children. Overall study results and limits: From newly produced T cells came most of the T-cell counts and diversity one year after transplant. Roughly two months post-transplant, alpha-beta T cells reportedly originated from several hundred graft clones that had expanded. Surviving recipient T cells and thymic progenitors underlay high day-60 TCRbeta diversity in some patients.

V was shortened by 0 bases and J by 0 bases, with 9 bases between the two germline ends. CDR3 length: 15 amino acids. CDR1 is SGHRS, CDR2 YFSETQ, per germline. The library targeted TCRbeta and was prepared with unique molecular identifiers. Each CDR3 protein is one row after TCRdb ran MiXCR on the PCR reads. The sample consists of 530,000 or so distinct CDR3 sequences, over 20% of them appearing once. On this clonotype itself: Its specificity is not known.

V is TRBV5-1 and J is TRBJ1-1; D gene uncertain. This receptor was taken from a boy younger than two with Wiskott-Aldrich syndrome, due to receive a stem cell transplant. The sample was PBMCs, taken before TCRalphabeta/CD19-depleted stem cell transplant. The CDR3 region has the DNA TGCGCCAGCAGCTTGGATCCCTTACTGAACACTGAAGCTTTCTTT. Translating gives CASSLDPLLNTEAFF.